This TCR beta chain was sequenced during a study of T cells after yellow fever vaccination. This clonotype was seen ten or more times. A process of 5'RACE template switching, which added a universal primer site and UMIs, was used to make TCR cDNA. Each CDR3 protein is one row after TCRdb ran MiXCR on the 5' RACE reads. Altogether about 220,000 distinct CDR3 sequences are present, roughly 3.3% being singletons, with the ten largest covering around 3%. This TCR derives from a man aged 18 to 30 who received the YFV17D yellow fever vaccine. Sequenced here: CD4+ T cells sorted from PBMCs, sampled 10 days after the yellow fever booster vaccination.

The CDR3 sequence is CASSFGGGRADTQYF. Here the CDR3 DNA reads TGTGCCAGCAGTTTCGGCGGGGGGCGAGCAGATACGCAGTATTTT. This chain links TRBV12-3 or TRBV12-4 with TRBJ2-3; TRBD2 aligns across 8 bases. With 3 bases clipped from V and 4 bases from J, the junction kept 6 bases outside the gene matches. The CDR3 runs 15 residues.